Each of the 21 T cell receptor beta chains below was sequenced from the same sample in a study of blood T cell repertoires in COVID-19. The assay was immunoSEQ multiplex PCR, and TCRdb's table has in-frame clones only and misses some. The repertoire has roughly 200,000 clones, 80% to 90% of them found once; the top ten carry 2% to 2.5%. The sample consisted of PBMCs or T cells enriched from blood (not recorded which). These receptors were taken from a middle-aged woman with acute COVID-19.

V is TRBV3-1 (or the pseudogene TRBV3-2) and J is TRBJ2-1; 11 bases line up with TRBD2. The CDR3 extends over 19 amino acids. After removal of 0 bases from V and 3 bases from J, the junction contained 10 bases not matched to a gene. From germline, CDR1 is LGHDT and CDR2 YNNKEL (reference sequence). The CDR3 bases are TGTGCCAGCAGCCAAGAAGAGAGTAGCGGGGGGGGCATCTACAATGAGCAGTTCTTC. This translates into CASSQEESSGGGIYNEQFF.

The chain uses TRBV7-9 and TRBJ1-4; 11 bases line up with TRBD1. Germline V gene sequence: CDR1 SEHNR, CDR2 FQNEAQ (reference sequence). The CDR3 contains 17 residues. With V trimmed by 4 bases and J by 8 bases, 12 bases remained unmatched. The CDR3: CASSYQMDRGREEKLFF. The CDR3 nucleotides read TGTGCCAGCAGCTACCAAATGGACAGGGGGCGAGAAGAAAAACTGTTTTTT. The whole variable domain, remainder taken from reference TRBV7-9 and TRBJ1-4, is DTGVSQNPRHKITKRGQNVTFRCDPISEHNRLYWYRQTLGQGPEFLTYFQNEAQLEKSRLLSDRFSAERPKGSFSTLEIQRTEQGDSAMYLCASSYQMDRGREEKLFFGSGTQLSVL.

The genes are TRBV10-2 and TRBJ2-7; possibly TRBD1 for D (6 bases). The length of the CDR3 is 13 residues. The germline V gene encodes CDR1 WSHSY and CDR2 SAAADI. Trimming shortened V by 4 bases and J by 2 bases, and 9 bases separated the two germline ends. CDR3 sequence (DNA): TGCGCCAGCAGTGGACAGGTAACCTACGAGCAGTACTTC. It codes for CASSGQVTYEQYF.

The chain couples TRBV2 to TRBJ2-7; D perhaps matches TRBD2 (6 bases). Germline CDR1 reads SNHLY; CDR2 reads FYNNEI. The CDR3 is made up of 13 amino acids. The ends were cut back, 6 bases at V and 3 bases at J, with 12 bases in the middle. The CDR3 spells CASRGGDHYEQYF. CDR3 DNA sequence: TGTGCCAGCAGGGGCGGGGACCACTACGAGCAGTACTTC.

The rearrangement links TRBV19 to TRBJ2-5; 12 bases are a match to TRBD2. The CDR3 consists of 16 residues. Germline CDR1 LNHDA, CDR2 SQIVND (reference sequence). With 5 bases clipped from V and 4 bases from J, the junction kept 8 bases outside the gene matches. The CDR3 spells CASSSRTSGDIETQYF. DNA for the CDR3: TGTGCCAGTAGTTCCCGGACTAGCGGGGATATAGAGACCCAGTACTTC.

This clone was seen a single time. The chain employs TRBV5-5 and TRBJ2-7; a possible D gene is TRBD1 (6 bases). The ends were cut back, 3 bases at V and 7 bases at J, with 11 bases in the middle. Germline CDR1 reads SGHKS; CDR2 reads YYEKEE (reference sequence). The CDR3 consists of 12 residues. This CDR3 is CASSSQGWEQYF. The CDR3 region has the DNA TGTGCCAGCAGCTCACAGGGCTGGGAGCAGTACTTC.

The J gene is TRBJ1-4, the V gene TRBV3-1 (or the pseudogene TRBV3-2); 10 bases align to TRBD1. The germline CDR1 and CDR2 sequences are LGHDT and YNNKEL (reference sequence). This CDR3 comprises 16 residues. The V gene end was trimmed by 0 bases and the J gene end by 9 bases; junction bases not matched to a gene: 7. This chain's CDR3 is CASSQDPGQGGKKLFF. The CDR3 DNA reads TGTGCCAGCAGCCAAGACCCAGGACAGGGGGGGAAAAAACTGTTTTTT.

The CDR3 reads CASSPRQAGGYEQYF. Written as DNA, the CDR3 is TGTGCCAGCAGTCCCAGGCAAGCGGGGGGCTACGAGCAGTACTTC. The rearrangement uses TRBV2 and TRBJ2-7; 9 bases align to TRBD2. CDR3 length: 15 residues. V shed 5 bases and J 3 bases; nucleotides not matched to a gene: 8. Per the germline V gene, CDR1 is SNHLY and CDR2 is FYNNEI.

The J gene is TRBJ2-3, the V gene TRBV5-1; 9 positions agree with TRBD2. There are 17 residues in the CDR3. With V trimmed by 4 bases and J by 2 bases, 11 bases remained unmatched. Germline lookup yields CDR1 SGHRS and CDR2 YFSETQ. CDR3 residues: CASSGPALAGATDTQYF. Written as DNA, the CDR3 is TGCGCCAGCAGCGGCCCCGCCTTAGCGGGGGCCACAGATACGCAGTATTTT.

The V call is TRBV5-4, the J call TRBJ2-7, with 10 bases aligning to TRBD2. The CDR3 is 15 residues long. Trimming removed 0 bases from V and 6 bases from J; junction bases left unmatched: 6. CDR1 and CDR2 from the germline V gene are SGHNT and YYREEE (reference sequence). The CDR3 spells CASSLGGLAGAEQYF. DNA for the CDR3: TGTGCCAGCAGCTTGGGTGGTCTAGCGGGAGCCGAGCAGTACTTC.

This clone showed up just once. The CDR3 sequence is CASSLNQRQPYGYTF. In DNA form, the CDR3 reads TGTGCCAGCAGCTTAAATCAAAGACAGCCTTATGGCTACACCTTC. This chain links TRBV7-2 with TRBJ1-2; tentative D call: TRBD1 (5 bases). CDR3 size: 15 residues. The germline V gene has CDR1 SGHTA and CDR2 FQGNSA. The V gene lost 2 bases and the J gene lost 5 bases, with 15 bases spanning the gap.

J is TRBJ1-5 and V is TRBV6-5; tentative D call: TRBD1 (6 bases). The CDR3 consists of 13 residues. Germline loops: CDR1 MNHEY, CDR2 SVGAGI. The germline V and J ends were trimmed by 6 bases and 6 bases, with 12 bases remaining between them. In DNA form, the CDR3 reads TGTGCCAGCAGCCGGAGCAGGGGTCAGCCCCAGCATTTT. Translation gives CASSRSRGQPQHF.

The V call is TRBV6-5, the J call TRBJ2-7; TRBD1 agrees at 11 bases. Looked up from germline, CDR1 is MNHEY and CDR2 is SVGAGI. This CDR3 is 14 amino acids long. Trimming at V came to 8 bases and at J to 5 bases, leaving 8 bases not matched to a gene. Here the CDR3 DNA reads TGTGCCAGCGGACAGGGGGCACCCCGGAACGAGCAGTACTTC. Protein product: CASGQGAPRNEQYF.

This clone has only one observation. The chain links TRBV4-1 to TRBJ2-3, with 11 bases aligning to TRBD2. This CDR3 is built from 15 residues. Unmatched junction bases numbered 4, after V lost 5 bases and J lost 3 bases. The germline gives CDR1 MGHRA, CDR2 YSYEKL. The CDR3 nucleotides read TGCGCCAGCAGCTCTCGGACTAGCGGGACAGATACGCAGTATTTT. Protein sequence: CASSSRTSGTDTQYF.

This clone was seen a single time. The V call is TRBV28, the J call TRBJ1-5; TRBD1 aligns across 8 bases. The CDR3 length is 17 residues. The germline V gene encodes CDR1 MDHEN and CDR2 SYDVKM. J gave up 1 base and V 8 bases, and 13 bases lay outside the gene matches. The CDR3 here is CASLEQGAGFSNQPQHF. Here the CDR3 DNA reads TGTGCCAGCCTAGAGCAGGGGGCTGGTTTCAGCAATCAGCCCCAGCATTTT.

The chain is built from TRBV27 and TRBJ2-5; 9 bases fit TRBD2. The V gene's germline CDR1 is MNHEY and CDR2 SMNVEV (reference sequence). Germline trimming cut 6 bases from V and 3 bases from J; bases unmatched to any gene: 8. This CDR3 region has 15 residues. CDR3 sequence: CASSRGGRGEETQYF. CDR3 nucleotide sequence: TGTGCCAGCAGCAGAGGCGGGAGGGGGGAAGAGACCCAGTACTTC.

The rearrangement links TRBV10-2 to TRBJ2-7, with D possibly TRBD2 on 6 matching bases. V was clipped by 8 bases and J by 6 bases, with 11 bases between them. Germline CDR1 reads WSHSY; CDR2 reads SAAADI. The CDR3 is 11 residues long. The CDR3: CASGSGGEQYF. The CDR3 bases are TGCGCCAGCGGTAGCGGAGGCGAGCAGTACTTC.

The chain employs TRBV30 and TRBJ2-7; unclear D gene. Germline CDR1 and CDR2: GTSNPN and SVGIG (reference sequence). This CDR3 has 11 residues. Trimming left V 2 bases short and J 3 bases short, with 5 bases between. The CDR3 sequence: CAWSTNYEQYF. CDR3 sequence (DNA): TGTGCCTGGAGTACAAACTACGAGCAGTACTTC.

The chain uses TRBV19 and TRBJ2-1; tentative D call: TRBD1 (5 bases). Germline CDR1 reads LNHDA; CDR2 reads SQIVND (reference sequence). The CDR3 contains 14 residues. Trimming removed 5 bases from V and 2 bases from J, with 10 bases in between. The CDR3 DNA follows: TGTGCCAGTAGTCAAGGGGCCCCCTACAATGAGCAGTTCTTC. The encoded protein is CASSQGAPYNEQFF. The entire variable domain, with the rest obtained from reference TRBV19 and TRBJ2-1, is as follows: DGGITQSPKYLFRKEGQNVTLSCEQNLNHDAMYWYRQDPGQGLRLIYYSQIVNDFQKGDIAEGYSVSREKKESFPLTVTSAQKNPTAFYLCASSQGAPYNEQFFGPGTRLTVL.

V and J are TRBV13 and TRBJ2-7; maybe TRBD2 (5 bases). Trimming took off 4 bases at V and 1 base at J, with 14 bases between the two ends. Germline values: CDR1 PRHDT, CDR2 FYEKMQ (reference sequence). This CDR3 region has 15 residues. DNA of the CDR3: TGTGCCAGCAGCTCTCGCGGTAGCGTTTCCTACGAGCAGTACTTC. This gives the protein CASSSRGSVSYEQYF.

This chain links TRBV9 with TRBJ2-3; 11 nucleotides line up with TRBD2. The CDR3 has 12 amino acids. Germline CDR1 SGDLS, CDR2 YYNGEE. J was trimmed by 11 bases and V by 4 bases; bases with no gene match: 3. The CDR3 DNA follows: TGTGCCAGCAGCAACCTAGCGGGGGGGCAGTATTTT. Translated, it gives CASSNLAGGQYF.